Each of the 8 T cell receptor beta chains below was sequenced from the same sample in a study of beta chain features in type 1 diabetes. The study's findings and limits: Significant though moderate, a shortening of TCRB CDR3s appeared in all four CD4+ subsets of Type 1 diabetes patients.

The whole isolated RNA underwent reverse transcription, so sequencing captured expressed TCRB transcripts. Clones were sequenced by immunoSEQ multiplex PCR, and TCRdb holds only the in-frame ones, with some missing. The data contain approximately 57,000 clones, 52% of them singletons. Their antigens remain unidentified. The material sequenced was Tregs from blood. These receptors were taken from a woman aged 40 to 49 with type 1 diabetes.

This clone has only one observation. The V gene is TRBV7-6, the J gene TRBJ2-5; 9 nucleotides align to TRBD1. Near its end, the DNA agrees better with TRBJ2-7, so the J call may be wrong. In germline, CDR1 is SGHVS, CDR2 FNYEAQ. This CDR3 is 15 amino acids long. In DNA form, the CDR3 reads TGTGCCAGCAGCCTGACGGGACAGGGACCCTACGAGCAGTACTTC. It encodes CASSLTGQGPYEQYF.

J is TRBJ2-7 and V is TRBV4-3; 7 positions match TRBD1. Germline trimming cut 4 bases from V and 4 bases from J; bases unmatched to any gene: 4. Germline-derived CDR1 and CDR2 are LGHNA and YSLEER. The CDR3 contains 13 residues. Here the CDR3 DNA reads TGCGCCAGCAGCCGGCCGGGACAGTACGAGCAGTACTTC. The encoded protein is CASSRPGQYEQYF.

The V gene is TRBV9, the J gene TRBJ2-2, with D maybe TRBD1 (5 bases). Looked up from germline, CDR1 is SGDLS and CDR2 is YYNGEE. The CDR3 runs to 14 residues. The V end lost 3 bases, the J end lost 4 bases, and 10 bases lay between the germline ends. The CDR3 DNA is TGTGCCAGCAGCGCTCCGACAGTCACCGGGGAGCTGTTTTTT. This translates into CASSAPTVTGELFF.

This clone was seen only once. The chain recombines TRBV9 with TRBJ1-1; 9 positions match TRBD1. CDR3 size: 15 residues. The germline V gene encodes CDR1 SGDLS and CDR2 YYNGEE. Germline trimming cut 4 bases from V and 2 bases from J; bases unmatched to any gene: 6. CDR3 sequence (DNA): TGTGCCAGCAGCCCCCGGACAGGGGCAAACACTGAAGCTTTCTTT. Its protein product is CASSPRTGANTEAFF.

The chain recombines TRBV13 with TRBJ2-1; D may be TRBD1 (5 bases). This CDR3 has 14 amino acids. With 5 bases removed from V and 3 bases from J, the gap between germline ends came to 11 bases. Germline CDR1 is PRHDT and CDR2 is FYEKMQ (reference sequence). The CDR3 reads CASSTRQIYNEQFF. The CDR3 region has the DNA TGTGCCAGCAGCACTCGACAGATCTACAATGAGCAGTTCTTC.

The chain combines TRBV7-8 with TRBJ1-3, with D uncertain. The V end was cut by 3 bases, the J end by 3 bases, with 9 bases between. CDR1 and CDR2 from the germline V gene are SGHVS and FQNEAQ. This CDR3 comprises 14 residues. CDR3 amino acids: CASSLALFGNTIYF. The CDR3 bases are TGTGCCAGCAGCTTGGCCCTTTTTGGAAACACCATATATTTT.

This chain joins TRBV5-1 and TRBJ2-2; 7 nucleotides agree with TRBD1. With V trimmed by 4 bases and J by 1 base, 4 bases remained unmatched. Germline values: CDR1 SGHRS, CDR2 YFSETQ. The CDR3 covers 15 residues. The CDR3 nucleotides read TGCGCCAGCAGCGACACAGGGGAGAACACCGGGGAGCTGTTTTTT. Translated: CASSDTGENTGELFF.

This clone was counted only a few times. The genes are TRBV7-9 and TRBJ1-2, with TRBD1 identical over 9 bases. The trim removed 5 bases at V and 8 bases at J, leaving 6 bases unmatched. CDR1 SEHNR and CDR2 FQNEAQ come from the germline V gene (reference sequence). CDR3 length: 13 amino acids. CDR3 nucleotide sequence: TGTGCCAGCAGCGAAGGGACAGGGAAAGGCTACACCTTC. It codes for CASSEGTGKGYTF.